Below, one TCR beta chain is given with its context. Its antigen is unknown. The PCR contained 60 Vbeta and 13 Jbeta primers. The assay was immunoSEQ multiplex PCR, and TCRdb's table has in-frame clones only and misses some. The sample lists around 120,000 clones, roughly 80% occurring once. The sample is drawn from a study of cytomegalovirus exposure and HLA in healthy donors. Findings and caveats of the study: V- and J-gene trimming of TCR beta was linked (in a later analysis) to a missense DCLRE1C variant.

V lost 4 bases, J lost 0 bases, and 7 bases stayed unmatched. This CDR3 spans 17 amino acids. Germline loops: CDR1 SGHTA, CDR2 FQGTGA. The sample was PBMCs. This chain uses TRBV7-3 with TRBJ1-5; 9 nucleotides line up with TRBD1. This receptor was identified in a female donor in good health and CMV-seropositive. CDR3 nucleotides: TGTGCCAGCAGCTACCGGACAGGGGAGGATAGCAATCAGCCCCAGCATTTT. Translation: CASSYRTGEDSNQPQHF.